The 27 T cell receptor beta chains reported below all come from one sample, sequenced in a study of blood T cells in healthy people across ages. PCR was performed a second time for roughly 7 to 11 cycles using a sample-barcoded 5' primer and a J-beta primer mix. TCRdb reanalysed the 5' RACE reads using MiXCR and keeps one entry per CDR3 protein. The sample lists 1.2 million to 1.5 million distinct CDR3 sequences; 35% to 45% were seen once. Sequencing input: blood. The origin of the receptors is a woman between 18 and 30 years old in good health.

V is TRBV11-3 and J is TRBJ2-7, with a weak D call TRBD2 (6 bases). Gene TRBJ2-5 matches the end of the DNA better, so the J call may be wrong. The length of the CDR3 is 13 residues. Looked up from germline, CDR1 is SGHNT and CDR2 is YENEEA. CDR3 amino acids: CASSATREETQYF. DNA for the CDR3: TGTGCCAGCAGCGCGACTAGAGAAGAGACCCAGTACTTC.

CDR3 coding DNA: TGCAGTGCTAGAACACAGGGTCAAGAGACCCAGTACTTC. It translates to CSARTQGQETQYF. The chain carries TRBV20-1 and TRBJ2-5; a possible D gene is TRBD1 (6 bases). The CDR3 length is 13 residues. Germline V CDR1 and CDR2: DFQATT, SNEGSKA (reference sequence). V dropped 2 bases and J dropped 2 bases, with 9 bases sitting between them.

This clonotype was recorded a few times. The rearrangement joins TRBV27 to TRBJ2-3, with a tentative D call TRBD2 (5 bases). This CDR3 has 15 residues. V was shortened by 3 bases and J by 1 base, with 11 bases between the two germline ends. CDR1 is MNHEY, CDR2 SMNVEV, per germline (reference sequence). CDR3 residues: CASSFRISGTDTQYF. For the CDR3, the DNA is TGTGCCAGCAGTTTTCGAATTAGCGGCACAGATACGCAGTATTTT.

This clonotype has a count of ten or more. The rearrangement joins TRBV29-1 to TRBJ2-3; 7 bases match TRBD2. The CDR3 is 13 amino acids. The V and J ends lost 4 bases and 3 bases, in that order; junction bases with no gene match: 4. Germline V gene sequence: CDR1 SQVTM, CDR2 ANQGSEA. The CDR3 DNA is TGCAGCGTTGTCCCCGGGGGGACAGATACGCAGTATTTT. This translates into CSVVPGGTDTQYF.

The table lists this clonotype with a few counts. This chain connects TRBV28 to TRBJ2-7; TRBD1 matches 10 bases. Germline lookup yields CDR1 MDHEN and CDR2 SYDVKM. With V trimmed by 6 bases and J by 7 bases, 6 bases remained unmatched. CDR3 length: 13 amino acids. This CDR3 is CASRGQGSGEQYF. Written as DNA, the CDR3 is TGTGCCAGCAGGGGACAGGGGTCTGGTGAGCAGTACTTC.

The J gene is TRBJ2-3, the V gene TRBV6-5; 9 nucleotides agree with TRBD2. The CDR3 runs 16 residues. V lost 5 bases and J lost 1; bases outside the gene matches: 7. Germline V gene lookup returns CDR1 MNHEY and CDR2 SVGAGI. CDR3 nucleotides: TGTGCCAGCAGTCCGCTTGCTAGCGGGGGCACAGATACGCAGTATTTT. Amino acid sequence: CASSPLASGGTDTQYF.

CDR3 nucleotides: TGTGCCAGCAGTTACAGGGTTGGTGGGACTAGCGGGATACTGTCCTACAATGAGCAGTTCTTC. Encoded protein: CASSYRVGGTSGILSYNEQFF. The chain has TRBV6-2 or TRBV6-3 and TRBJ2-1; 13 bases align to TRBD2. The CDR3 loop spans 21 amino acids. V lost 2 bases, J lost 1 base, and 14 bases stayed unmatched. Per the germline V gene, CDR1 is MNHEY and CDR2 is SVGEGT.

This sequence joins TRBV19 and TRBJ2-2; 9 bases agree with TRBD1. The CDR3 consists of 15 residues. In germline, CDR1 is LNHDA, CDR2 SQIVND (reference sequence). V lost 6 bases, J lost 5 bases, and 7 bases stayed unmatched. The CDR3 protein is CASSPTGGWTGELFF. CDR3 coding DNA: TGTGCCAGTAGCCCGACAGGGGGATGGACCGGGGAGCTGTTTTTT.

Worth noting for this clonotype: The junction and the germline gene differ at one end; a read error may be behind it. The chain has TRBV5-1 and TRBJ2-3; D remains ambiguous. The CDR3 is made up of 14 amino acids. CDR1 and CDR2 (germline): SGHRS, YFSETQ. The CDR3 bases are TGCGCCAGCGGACCCCTAGGGAACACAGAGACGCAGTATTTT. This encodes CASGPLGNTETQYF.

In DNA form, the CDR3 reads TGTGCCAGCAGCTTAGATCTGGCAGGCTCTGGAGAGCAGTACTTC. Amino acid sequence: CASSLDLAGSGEQYF. V gene TRBV11-2 combines with J gene TRBJ2-4; D is undetermined. Germline V gene data show CDR1 as SGHAT and CDR2 as FQNNGV. This CDR3 contains 15 residues. Trimming stripped 0 bases from V and 13 bases from J, with 19 bases between.

The CDR3 region is CASSSPRTGTLDDEQFF. As DNA, the CDR3 is TGTGCCAGCAGCTCGCCCCGAACCGGGACTCTCGATGATGAGCAGTTCTTC. The rearrangement joins TRBV6-1 to TRBJ2-1; a weak D match, TRBD2 (6 bases). The germline V gene encodes CDR1 MNHNS and CDR2 SASEGT. The length of the CDR3 is 17 residues. V shed 6 bases and J shed 8 bases, with 26 bases lying between them.

This chain connects TRBV6-1 to TRBJ2-7, with a possible D match to TRBD2 (5 bases). The J call is uncertain, as TRBJ2-5 better fits the DNA end. The CDR3 length is 12 residues. Germline V CDR1 and CDR2: MNHNS, SASEGT. The CDR3 DNA reads TGTGCCAGCAACGGGAACGGGGAGACCCAGTACTTC. Translated: CASNGNGETQYF.

This chain uses TRBV12-3 or TRBV12-4 with TRBJ1-2, with D perhaps TRBD1 (6 bases). Trimming took off 1 base at V and 8 bases at J, with 23 bases between the two ends. The CDR3 runs to 17 residues. The CDR3 region has the DNA TGTGCCAGCAGTTTAGACGGGGGGCGCCTAAATTTAGGGGGCTACACCTTC. As protein: CASSLDGGRLNLGGYTF.

This clonotype was counted at least ten times. The chain has TRBV4-1 and TRBJ2-3; D gene uncertain. The germline gives CDR1 MGHRA, CDR2 YSYEKL. Trimming took 6 bases from V and 2 from J, leaving 6 bases between them. The CDR3 totals 12 residues. This CDR3 is CASSHLTDTQYF. The CDR3 DNA sequence: TGCGCCAGCAGTCACCTCACAGATACGCAGTATTTT.

The chain combines TRBV20-1 with TRBJ1-2, with 8 bases that match TRBD1. The CDR3 runs to 13 residues. Germline assignment: CDR1 DFQATT and CDR2 SNEGSKA (reference sequence). With V trimmed by 6 bases and J by 0 bases, 3 bases remained unmatched. CDR3 loop: CSAIQGANYGYTF. The CDR3 nucleotides are TGCAGTGCCATACAGGGGGCTAACTATGGCTACACCTTC.

This clonotype has more than one count but fewer than ten. This rearrangement joins TRBV6-5 to TRBJ1-4; D is unresolved. CDR3 length equals 15 residues. Germline-derived CDR1 and CDR2 are MNHEY and SVGAGI. V lost 0 bases and J 0 bases, leaving 5 bases between the germline ends. DNA for the CDR3: TGTGCCAGCAGTTACTCTCAGGCAACTAATGAAAAACTGTTTTTT. Residues: CASSYSQATNEKLFF.

This clonotype was found a few times. The chain carries TRBV29-1 and TRBJ2-5, with 10 positions matching TRBD1. V was pared by 3 bases and J by 5 bases, with 9 bases of the junction left unmatched. Germline-derived CDR1 and CDR2 are SQVTM and ANQGSEA. The CDR3 is made up of 15 amino acids. As DNA, the CDR3 is TGCAGCGTTGACCCCCCGGACAGGGGGATGGAGACCCAGTACTTC. Translation: CSVDPPDRGMETQYF. The variable domain in full, completed from reference TRBV29-1 and TRBJ2-5, reads SAVISQKPSRDICQRGTSLTIQCQVDSQVTMMFWYRQQPGQSLTLIATANQGSEATYESGFVIDKFPISRPNLTFSTLTVSNMSPEDSSIYLCSVDPPDRGMETQYFGPGTRLLVL.

This clonotype was observed a few times. The J gene is TRBJ1-5, the V gene TRBV5-1; D unclear. V lost 1 base, J lost 1 base, and 21 bases lay in between. The CDR3 sequence is 19 residues long. Germline assignment: CDR1 SGHRS and CDR2 YFSETQ. The CDR3 DNA reads TGCGCCAGCAGCTTGCCTAATCCCCAGCGACCTAGAAGCAATCAGCCCCAGCATTTT. Translated, it gives CASSLPNPQRPRSNQPQHF.

The chain carries TRBV3-1 and TRBJ2-1, with D perhaps matching TRBD1 or TRBD2 (5 bases each). Germline V CDR1 and CDR2: LGHDT, YNNKEL (reference sequence). V dropped 2 bases and J dropped 7 bases, with 15 bases sitting between them. The CDR3 totals 15 residues. CDR3 amino acids: CASSQSGTGKNEQFF. CDR3 nucleotides: TGTGCCAGCAGCCAATCTGGGACGGGAAAGAATGAGCAGTTCTTC.

The chain links TRBV20-1 to TRBJ2-5; TRBD2 agrees at 7 bases. V lost 3 bases, J lost 11 bases, and 15 bases stayed unmatched. The CDR3 consists of 14 residues. The V gene's germline CDR1 is DFQATT and CDR2 SNEGSKA (reference sequence). This CDR3 is CSARGSGENNEQYF. CDR3 sequence (DNA): TGCAGTGCTAGGGGGAGCGGGGAGAACAATGAGCAGTACTTC.

This clonotype was detected only a few times. The chain is built from TRBV12-3 or TRBV12-4 and TRBJ2-1; weak D call: TRBD2 (6 bases). Trimming took off 1 base at V and 7 bases at J, with 11 bases between the two ends. This CDR3 has 14 residues. CDR3 DNA sequence: TGTGCCAGCAGTTTAGGGATAGGGAGGAATGAGCAGTTCTTC. The encoded protein is CASSLGIGRNEQFF.

The chain employs TRBV7-2 and TRBJ2-3; D is unclear. V was shortened by 1 base and J by 4 bases, with 12 bases between the two germline ends. The V gene's germline CDR1 is SGHTA and CDR2 FQGNSA. The CDR3 is made up of 15 amino acids. CDR3 coding DNA: TGTGCCAGCAGCTTAGGTCCAGCGCAGGCAGATACGCAGTATTTT. Amino acid sequence: CASSLGPAQADTQYF. Filled out from reference TRBV7-2 and TRBJ2-3, the complete variable domain reads GAGVSQSPSNKVTEKGKDVELRCDPISGHTALYWYRQSLGQGLEFLIYFQGNSAPDKSGLPSDRFSAERTGGSVSTLTIQRTQQEDSAVYLCASSLGPAQADTQYFGPGTRLTVL.

A note on this clonotype: One end of the junction is discordant with germline, which a read error may explain. The rearrangement links TRBV3-1 to TRBJ2-7, with 9 bases identical to TRBD1. This CDR3 is built from 14 residues. Germline V gene sequence: CDR1 LGHDT, CDR2 YNNKEL (reference sequence). The CDR3 DNA is TGTGTCAGCAGCCAAGGGACAGGGTCCTACGAGCAGTACTTC. This encodes CVSSQGTGSYEQYF.

The chain recombines TRBV19 with TRBJ2-7; TRBD1 agrees at 7 bases. V was clipped by 6 bases and J by 9 bases; unmatched bases: 14. The CDR3 has 14 amino acids. Germline values: CDR1 LNHDA, CDR2 SQIVND (reference sequence). DNA for the CDR3: TGTGCCAGTAGCGGCCGGGACAGCTCTACGAGGCAGTACTTC. It codes for CASSGRDSSTRQYF.

J is TRBJ2-3 and V is TRBV5-1; tentatively, D is TRBD1 or TRBD2 (5 bases each). V dropped 4 bases and J dropped 2 bases, with 17 bases sitting between them. Germline lookup yields CDR1 SGHRS and CDR2 YFSETQ. The CDR3 consists of 16 residues. The CDR3 sequence: CASSSPGTFNTDTQYF. CDR3 sequence (DNA): TGCGCCAGCAGCAGCCCGGGGACCTTCAACACAGATACGCAGTATTTT.

The chain combines TRBV27 with TRBJ2-1; 10 bases are shared with TRBD2. The V gene end was trimmed by 3 bases and the J gene end by 8 bases; junction bases not matched to a gene: 7. CDR1 and CDR2 (germline): MNHEY, SMNVEV (reference sequence). The CDR3 consists of 15 residues. CDR3 loop: CASSLSGRAGHEQFF. CDR3 nucleotide sequence: TGTGCCAGCAGTTTGAGCGGGAGGGCCGGTCATGAGCAGTTCTTC.

This chain joins TRBV5-5 and TRBJ1-1, with 8 bases matching TRBD1. J lost 0 bases, V lost 3 bases, and 4 bases had no gene match. The CDR3 consists of 15 residues. Germline V gene sequence: CDR1 SGHKS, CDR2 YYEKEE (reference sequence). Here the CDR3 reads CASSSRTGMNTEAFF. Written as DNA, the CDR3 is TGTGCCAGCAGCTCCCGGACAGGGATGAACACTGAAGCTTTCTTT.